The text below deals with one T cell receptor (beta chain). What it binds is not known. Once RNA had been extracted, it was reverse transcribed into cDNA to act as the sequencing template. TCRdb's table, derived via immunoSEQ multiplex PCR, lists solely in-frame clones and lacks some. The table shows some 180,000 clones, with 51% occurring only once. The data were taken from a study of CD8+ T cells in alopecia areata. Looking at the study overall: By percentage of affected scalp area, the severity of treated patients was scored. The study's findings and limits: Among the top 100, expanded CD8+ clones were significantly decreased by tofacitinib, as was scalp clonality. There were many expanded lesional clones persisting in scalp and blood during tofacitinib.

Sample treatment: oral pan-JAK inhibitor, 5-10 mg twice daily. Investigators sorted PBMCs to obtain both CD4+ and CD8+ T cells. This sample comprised CD8+ T cells sorted from blood, obtained around week 53, from a patient treated with tofacitinib. The TCR comes from a human donor with alopecia areata.

CDR3 amino acids: CASSLSGRGPYGYTF. The DNA for the CDR3 is TGTGCCAGCAGCCTCTCGGGGAGGGGGCCCTATGGCTACACCTTC. The V call is TRBV11-2, the J call TRBJ1-2; 7 nucleotides line up with TRBD1. With V trimmed by 5 bases and J by 4 bases, 10 bases remained unmatched. The germline V gene encodes CDR1 SGHAT and CDR2 FQNNGV. The CDR3 sequence is 15 residues long.